These 17 T cell receptor beta chains were all obtained from the same sample, sequenced in a study of T-cell reconstitution after alpha-beta-depleted transplantation in children. The library targeted TCRbeta and was prepared with unique molecular identifiers. MiXCR was run by TCRdb on the PCR reads, yielding one entry per CDR3 protein. The table has roughly 400,000 distinct CDR3 sequences, around 21% seen once. The source was PBMCs from the stem cell graft donor, collected from the stem cell graft. The receptors were gathered from a human donor who donated a stem cell graft to a child with acute myeloid leukemia.

In this sample, this clonotype turned up a few times. The chain uses TRBV4-3 and TRBJ1-2, with D maybe TRBD1 (5 bases). V was clipped by 0 bases and J by 4 bases, with 12 bases between them. This CDR3 has 15 residues. The germline V gene has CDR1 LGHNA and CDR2 YSLEER. The CDR3 spells CASSQDVGQGYGYTF. CDR3 DNA: TGCGCCAGCAGCCAAGATGTCGGGCAGGGCTATGGCTACACCTTC.

This clonotype occurred a few times. The chain has TRBV6-2 or TRBV6-3 and TRBJ1-1; TRBD1 is a possible D gene (5 bases). Trimming shortened V by 6 bases and J by 4 bases, and 15 bases separated the two germline ends. Per germline, CDR1 MNHEY and CDR2 SVGEGT. CDR3 length equals 14 residues. Written as DNA, the CDR3 is TGTGCCAGCAGACTTGGGGCGCGGGGCACTGAAGCTTTCTTT. It is translated as CASRLGARGTEAFF.

The V gene is TRBV28, the J gene TRBJ2-5, with D perhaps TRBD2 (6 bases). The germline V gene has CDR1 MDHEN and CDR2 SYDVKM. This CDR3 has 12 amino acids. The germline V and J ends were trimmed by 5 bases and 13 bases, with 17 bases remaining between them. The chain's CDR3 is CASSPPRERVYF. In DNA form, the CDR3 reads TGTGCCAGCAGTCCTCCTCGGGAGCGGGTGTACTTC.

In this sample, this clonotype turned up a few times. V is TRBV11-2 and J is TRBJ2-1; D is uncertain. The CDR3 length is 12 residues. V was pared by 2 bases and J by 12 bases, with 11 bases between. Looked up from germline, CDR1 is SGHAT and CDR2 is FQNNGV. For the CDR3, the DNA is TGTGCCAGCAGCTTAACGGGTCTGTGGCAGTTCTTC. Its translation is CASSLTGLWQFF.

The sample holds many counts of this clonotype. The chain employs TRBV7-2 and TRBJ2-5; possible D gene TRBD2, 5 bases. CDR3 length equals 13 residues. Per the germline V gene, CDR1 is SGHTA and CDR2 is FQGNSA. Trimming removed 5 bases from V and 5 bases from J, with 12 bases in between. The CDR3, as DNA: TGTGCCAGCAGCCTCGCGGGTCGGGAGACCCAGTACTTC. Translation gives CASSLAGRETQYF.

This clonotype was detected a few times. The V gene is TRBV5-1, the J gene TRBJ2-1; 11 bases are a match to TRBD2. This CDR3 region has 15 residues. Trimming at V came to 4 bases and at J to 7 bases, leaving 7 bases not matched to a gene. The V gene's germline CDR1 is SGHRS and CDR2 YFSETQ. CDR3 amino acids: CASSNGASGGNEQFF. The CDR3 bases are TGCGCCAGCAGCAATGGCGCTAGCGGGGGGAATGAGCAGTTCTTC. Variable domain in full (rest from reference TRBV5-1 and TRBJ2-1): KAGVTQTPRYLIKTRGQQVTLSCSPISGHRSVSWYQQTPGQGLQFLFEYFSETQRNKGNFPGRFSGRQFSNSRSEMNVSTLELGDSALYLCASSNGASGGNEQFFGPGTRLTVL.

This rearrangement joins TRBV15 to TRBJ1-1; D might be TRBD1 (5 bases). This CDR3 has 17 amino acids. The germline gives CDR1 LNHNV, CDR2 YYDKDF (reference sequence). Trimming cost V 5 bases and J 4 bases, with 23 bases left between them. The CDR3 region has the DNA TGTGCCACCAGCCCAAGAGGAGGGGTATGGGGAAGCACTGAAGCTTTCTTT. Amino acid sequence: CATSPRGGVWGSTEAFF. Full variable domain (outside the CDR3, taken from reference TRBV15 and TRBJ1-1): DAMVIQNPRYQVTQFGKPVTLSCSQTLNHNVMYWYQQKSSQAPKLLFHYYDKDFNNEADTPDNFQSRRPNTSFCFLDIRSPGLGDTAMYLCATSPRGGVWGSTEAFFGQGTRLTVV.

This clonotype showed up many times. The chain combines TRBV20-1 with TRBJ1-6; D is perhaps TRBD1 (5 bases). Germline CDR1 DFQATT, CDR2 SNEGSKA (reference sequence). V was clipped by 1 base and J by 9 bases, with 16 bases between them. This CDR3 region has 15 residues. CDR3 in amino acids: CSARGPPTGGSPLHF. DNA of the CDR3: TGCAGTGCTAGAGGTCCCCCTACTGGGGGTTCACCCCTCCACTTT.

Only a few counts were recorded for this clonotype. This chain connects TRBV20-1 to TRBJ2-1; 9 bases map to TRBD2. The germline V gene has CDR1 DFQATT and CDR2 SNEGSKA (reference sequence). V was clipped by 6 bases and J by 5 bases; unmatched bases: 8. The CDR3 has 14 amino acids. The CDR3 reads CSARLAGAHNEQFF. DNA of the CDR3: TGCAGTGCCAGATTAGCGGGAGCTCACAATGAGCAGTTCTTC.

The chain combines TRBV24-1 with TRBJ2-3; no firm D call. The length of the CDR3 is 14 residues. The V and J ends lost 4 bases and 2 bases respectively, with 9 bases between them. Looked up from germline, CDR1 is KGHDR and CDR2 is SFDVKD. CDR3 amino acids: CATSDPLPTDTQYF. In DNA form, the CDR3 reads TGTGCCACCAGTGACCCACTACCCACAGATACGCAGTATTTT.

This clonotype turned up a few times. The J gene is TRBJ2-7, the V gene TRBV20-1; TRBD2 is a possible D gene (6 bases). The V and J ends lost 3 bases and 0 bases respectively, with 24 bases between them. The CDR3 contains 18 residues. In germline, CDR1 is DFQATT, CDR2 SNEGSKA (reference sequence). CDR3: CSASSTGVPSMNSYEQYF. The CDR3, as DNA: TGCAGTGCTAGTTCTACGGGGGTACCCAGTATGAACTCCTACGAGCAGTACTTC.

In this sample, this clonotype turned up a few times. The V and J genes are TRBV3-1 and TRBJ1-5, with 10 bases fitting TRBD1. The CDR3 extends over 14 amino acids. V lost 8 bases, J lost 7 bases, and 8 bases stayed unmatched. Germline V lookup: CDR1 LGHDT, CDR2 YNNKEL (reference sequence). The CDR3 DNA is TGTGCCAGCGGTAACGGACAGGGGGGCCAGCCCCAGCATTTT. It codes for CASGNGQGGQPQHF. The whole variable domain, filled in from reference TRBV3-1 and TRBJ1-5, reads DTAVSQTPKYLVTQMGNDKSIKCEQNLGHDTMYWYKQDSKKFLKIMFSYNNKELIINETVPNRFSPKSPDKAHLNLHINSLELGDSAVYFCASGNGQGGQPQHFGDGTRLSIL.

The chain couples TRBV7-8 to TRBJ2-7; 13 bases are a match to TRBD2. The germline CDR1 and CDR2 sequences are SGHVS and FQNEAQ. J gave up 4 bases and V 5 bases, and 17 bases lay outside the gene matches. The CDR3 length is 19 residues. CDR3 amino acids: CASSPYRRTSGRVDYEQYF. The CDR3 coding sequence is TGTGCCAGCAGCCCCTACCGTAGGACTAGCGGGAGAGTTGATTACGAGCAGTACTTC.

The genes are TRBV7-9 and TRBJ2-7, with 10 nucleotides matching TRBD1. The V gene end was trimmed by 1 base and the J gene end by 4 bases; junction bases not matched to a gene: 7. This CDR3 contains 16 residues. Germline CDR1 and CDR2: SEHNR and FQNEAQ (reference sequence). CDR3 amino acids: CASSLVSTGGEYEQYF. CDR3 nucleotides: TGTGCCAGCAGCTTAGTGTCGACAGGGGGCGAGTACGAGCAGTACTTC.

The chain uses TRBV4-3 and TRBJ2-2; D unresolved. CDR1 and CDR2 (germline): LGHNA, YSLEER. Deletions cut 1 base from V and 6 bases from J, with 3 bases between. The CDR3 is 12 amino acids. The CDR3 region is CASSQVSGELFF. The CDR3 bases are TGCGCCAGCAGCCAAGTTTCCGGGGAGCTGTTTTTT.

The gene calls are TRBV20-1 and TRBJ2-3, with unresolved D. CDR3 length equals 12 residues. Germline-derived CDR1 and CDR2 are DFQATT and SNEGSKA (reference sequence). Deletions cut 5 bases from V and 1 base from J, with 7 bases between. CDR3 in amino acids: CSAPSRTDTQYF. CDR3 in DNA: TGCAGTGCTCCGAGCCGCACAGATACGCAGTATTTT.

This chain uses TRBV20-1 with TRBJ2-5, with D hard to call. The CDR3 is made up of 14 amino acids. The V gene's germline CDR1 is DFQATT and CDR2 SNEGSKA (reference sequence). The V gene lost 5 bases and the J gene lost 5 bases, with 18 bases spanning the gap. In DNA form, the CDR3 reads TGCAGTGCTCAGGCCGGCGCCCTCAAGGAGACCCAGTACTTC. Translating gives CSAQAGALKETQYF.